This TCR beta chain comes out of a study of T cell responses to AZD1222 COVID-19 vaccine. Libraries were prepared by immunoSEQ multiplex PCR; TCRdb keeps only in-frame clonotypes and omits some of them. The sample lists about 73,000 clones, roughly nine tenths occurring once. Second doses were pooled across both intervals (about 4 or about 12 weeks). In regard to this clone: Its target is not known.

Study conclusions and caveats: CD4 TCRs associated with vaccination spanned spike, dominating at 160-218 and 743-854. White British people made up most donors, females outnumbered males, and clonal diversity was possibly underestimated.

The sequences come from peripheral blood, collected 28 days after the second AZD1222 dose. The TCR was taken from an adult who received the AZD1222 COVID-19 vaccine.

In DNA form, the CDR3 reads TGCGCCAGCAGCCCTGGACTAGCGGGGAGCCTAAGGAATGAGCAGTTCTTC. Translation gives CASSPGLAGSLRNEQFF. This sequence joins TRBV4-3 and TRBJ2-1; 12 nucleotides match TRBD2. CDR1 is LGHNA, CDR2 YSLEER, per germline. Trimming cost V 4 bases and J 7 bases; bases outside gene matches: 11. The CDR3 consists of 17 residues.